These 19 T cell receptor beta chains were all obtained from the same sample, sequenced in a study of blood T cell repertoires in COVID-19. Sequenced by immunoSEQ multiplex PCR; TCRdb stores in-frame clones only, minus some. The sample yields roughly 180,000 clones, over 80% seen once. Sequencing was performed on PBMCs or T cells enriched from blood (not recorded which). Receptors were obtained from a woman in her sixties or seventies who had recovered from COVID-19.

This clone appeared a few times. J is TRBJ1-1 and V is TRBV30, with 7 bases that match TRBD1. From germline, CDR1 is GTSNPN and CDR2 SVGIG (reference sequence). V lost 4 bases to trimming and J lost 4 bases; unmatched junction nucleotides: 6. The CDR3 has 13 residues. DNA for the CDR3: TGTGCCTGGATGGTCAGGGGGTCCACTGAAGCTTTCTTT. It codes for CAWMVRGSTEAFF.

This clone has only one observation. CDR3 in DNA: TGTGCCAGTAAAGGGGACAGGTCAAAGCCCCAGCATTTT. Translating gives CASKGDRSKPQHF. The J gene is TRBJ1-5, the V gene TRBV2; 8 nucleotides agree with TRBD1. The CDR3 totals 13 residues. Germline loops: CDR1 SNHLY, CDR2 FYNNEI. J gave up 8 bases and V 9 bases, and 9 bases lay outside the gene matches.

J is TRBJ2-4 and V is TRBV5-1, with a tentative D call TRBD1 (6 bases). The CDR3 totals 16 residues. Germline CDR1 is SGHRS and CDR2 is YFSETQ. Trimming took 0 bases from V and 7 from J, leaving 17 bases between them. CDR3 nucleotides: TGCGCCAGCAGCTTGGGAGGGGGAAGTATCGGGAACATTCAGTACTTC. Translated, it gives CASSLGGGSIGNIQYF.

The chain has TRBV2 and TRBJ2-3; 10 bases fit TRBD1. The germline CDR1 and CDR2 sequences are SNHLY and FYNNEI. The CDR3 contains 15 residues. The junction had 9 bases not matched to a gene; V was cut back by 6 bases and J by 6 bases. The CDR3 here is CASSEDRDRGDTQYF. The CDR3 coding sequence is TGTGCCAGCAGCGAGGACCGGGACAGGGGCGATACGCAGTATTTT.

The chain has TRBV7-9 and TRBJ2-1, with 9 nucleotides matching TRBD2. This CDR3 has 15 amino acids. V trimming: 5 bases; J trimming: 5 bases; junction bases outside the gene matches: 7. Germline assignment: CDR1 SEHNR and CDR2 FQNEAQ (reference sequence). The DNA of the CDR3 is TGTGCCAGCAGCCCTCGGGGCGGGAGGGACAATGAGCAGTTCTTC. It encodes CASSPRGGRDNEQFF.

This clone was recorded once. The chain carries TRBV6-5 and TRBJ2-7; 8 nucleotides match TRBD2. The CDR3 length is 13 residues. The germline gives CDR1 MNHEY, CDR2 SVGAGI. V lost 5 bases and J lost 7; bases outside the gene matches: 7. The CDR3 region is CASSPGGQREQYF. The CDR3 DNA sequence: TGTGCCAGCAGTCCGGGGGGGCAGCGGGAGCAGTACTTC.

This clone was counted a few times. CDR3 loop: CATSAGTTSTDTQYF. The CDR3, as DNA: TGTGCCACCTCAGCGGGGACGACTAGCACAGATACGCAGTATTTT. The chain recombines TRBV7-2 with TRBJ2-3, with 7 positions matching TRBD2. This CDR3 has 15 amino acids. Germline assignment: CDR1 SGHTA and CDR2 FQGNSA. The J segment lost 0 bases and the V segment lost 10 bases, leaving 10 bases of the junction unmatched.

This chain links TRBV7-8 with TRBJ1-1; unclear D gene. Germline CDR1 SGHVS, CDR2 FQNEAQ. The V gene lost 1 base and the J gene lost 1 base, with 7 bases spanning the gap. The CDR3 is 14 amino acids. CDR3 region: CASSLVAQNTEAFF. CDR3 coding DNA: TGTGCCAGCAGCTTAGTAGCGCAGAACACTGAAGCTTTCTTT.

This clone was observed once. The CDR3 nucleotides read TGTGCCAGCAGCCCGCTTCCGGGAGGCGATGAGCAGTTCTTC. It encodes CASSPLPGGDEQFF. This chain joins TRBV7-7 and TRBJ2-1; the match to TRBD2 covers 7 bases. Trimming at V came to 5 bases and at J to 8 bases, leaving 9 bases not matched to a gene. The CDR3 runs 14 residues. The germline V gene encodes CDR1 SSHAT and CDR2 FNYEAQ (reference sequence).

V and J are TRBV7-2 and TRBJ1-2; D gene ambiguous. The germline V and J ends were trimmed by 1 base and 1 base, with 10 bases remaining between them. Per the germline V gene, CDR1 is SGHTA and CDR2 is FQGNSA. The length of the CDR3 is 15 residues. CDR3 in DNA: TGTGCCAGCAGCTTAGACTCAGGCCTTAACTATGGCTACACCTTC. It specifies CASSLDSGLNYGYTF.

A few counts support this clone. This rearrangement joins TRBV27 to TRBJ1-6; the match to TRBD1 covers 7 bases. With V trimmed by 6 bases and J by 6 bases, 5 bases remained unmatched. The CDR3 runs to 14 residues. Germline V gives CDR1 MNHEY, CDR2 SMNVEV (reference sequence). The CDR3 protein is CASRVYRGNSPLHF. The CDR3 DNA sequence: TGTGCCAGCAGAGTGTACAGGGGTAATTCACCCCTCCACTTT.

This rearrangement joins TRBV18 to TRBJ2-7; TRBD1 matches 7 bases. Germline CDR1 and CDR2: KGHSH and LQKENI. This CDR3 has 17 amino acids. Trimming cost V 0 bases and J 2 bases; bases outside gene matches: 10. The CDR3 is CASSPPIAETGTYEQYF. CDR3 nucleotides: TGTGCCAGCTCACCACCGATAGCCGAGACAGGGACCTACGAGCAGTACTTC.

This chain connects TRBV5-1 to TRBJ1-6; TRBD1 agrees at 7 bases. This CDR3 is 15 amino acids long. V trimming: 6 bases; J trimming: 3 bases; junction bases outside the gene matches: 6. Germline V lookup: CDR1 SGHRS, CDR2 YFSETQ. CDR3 sequence: CASKRQGFYNSPLHF. CDR3 DNA sequence: TGCGCCAGCAAGAGACAGGGATTCTATAATTCACCCCTCCACTTT.

The chain carries TRBV27 and TRBJ1-5, with 9 bases lining up with TRBD1. From germline, CDR1 is MNHEY and CDR2 SMNVEV (reference sequence). The CDR3 length is 13 residues. The V gene end was trimmed by 6 bases and the J gene end by 5 bases; junction bases not matched to a gene: 2. For the CDR3, the DNA is TGTGCCAGCAGGGACAGGGGTGATCAGCCCCAGCATTTT. Amino acid sequence: CASRDRGDQPQHF.

This clone was seen a single time. The chain employs TRBV10-3 and TRBJ1-5, with D uncertain. Trimming removed 2 bases from V and 5 bases from J, with 19 bases in between. The CDR3 length is 17 residues. Germline V gene sequence: CDR1 ENHRY, CDR2 SYGVKD. The CDR3 nucleotides read TGTGCCATCAGTGAGACCCGTTTTGCGGGAAATGATCAGCCCCAGCATTTT. It specifies CAISETRFAGNDQPQHF.

The CDR3 DNA sequence: TGTGCAGGCACCGGGGGGCCCTGGAAAGATACGCAGTATTTT. Translating gives CAGTGGPWKDTQYF. This chain uses TRBV2 with TRBJ2-3, with D possibly TRBD2 on 7 matching bases. The CDR3 contains 14 residues. The V gene's germline CDR1 is SNHLY and CDR2 FYNNEI.

This clone was picked up one time. This same CDR3 is encoded by further DNA sequences in the sample. The chain carries TRBV2 and TRBJ2-3; 11 bases map to TRBD1. Germline lookup yields CDR1 SNHLY and CDR2 FYNNEI. CDR3 length: 15 amino acids. The trim removed 3 bases at V and 3 bases at J, leaving 2 bases unmatched. In DNA, the CDR3 is TGTGCCAGCAGTGAGGGGACAGGGGGGACAGATACGCAGTATTTT. This sequence encodes CASSEGTGGTDTQYF.

V is TRBV5-1 and J is TRBJ2-1; 10 bases match TRBD2. This CDR3 comprises 17 residues. Germline trimming cut 4 bases from V and 7 bases from J; bases unmatched to any gene: 14. CDR1 and CDR2 from the germline V gene are SGHRS and YFSETQ. This CDR3 reads CASSAVPQRGGMNEQFF. The CDR3 coding sequence is TGCGCCAGCAGCGCAGTGCCCCAGCGGGGGGGCATGAATGAGCAGTTCTTC.

This chain links TRBV18 with TRBJ2-1; TRBD1 is a possible D gene (7 bases). The germline V gene has CDR1 KGHSH and CDR2 LQKENI. Trimming stripped 2 bases from V and 6 bases from J, with 20 bases between. The CDR3 covers 17 residues. CDR3 protein: CASSPAGGQYTSNEQFF. CDR3 nucleotides: TGTGCCAGCTCACCAGCAGGGGGGCAGTACACCTCCAATGAGCAGTTCTTC.